This section outlines one T cell receptor beta chain sequence together with its context. This clone has more than one count but fewer than ten. The specificity of this receptor is unknown. No per-base quality is available; no much larger clone lies one base away. The study profiled bulk TCR beta-chain repertoires in matched peripheral blood, tumor and adjacent normal breast tissue taken from roughly 17 patients with early-stage breast cancer. Before surgery, about 5-10 mL of whole blood was collected into EDTA tubes and then processed within 2 hours. Peripheral blood mononuclear cells were isolated by Ficoll-Paque centrifugation in SepMate-50 tubes. PBMCs were cryopreserved in aliquots of roughly 1.8 to 4 million cells in roughly 90% FBS with approximately 10% DMSO and kept in liquid nitrogen. The Qiagen AllPrep DNA/RNA Mini kit was used to extract genomic DNA. Each sample was amplified as two independent genomic DNA replicates: roughly 0.5 ug for blood and approximately 1.5 ug for tumor or normal breast. Following the manufacturer's instructions, the ImmunoSeq Intro kit was used to carry out TCRB sequencing on genomic DNA. The multiplex PCR ran for 30 to 35 cycles using proprietary primers and spike-in control sequences for absolute quantification. Single-end 150-bp reads were used to sequence an 87-bp fragment spanning the CDR3 plus the flanking V and J genes. Each lane of an Illumina MiSeq running version 3.0 chemistry carried seven multiplexed samples, with two replicates apiece. Under the source paper's analysis protocol: Raw data were processed by the vendor's proprietary pipeline, with both replicates merged into one result per sample. Clonotypes were defined as productive rearrangements sharing the V-gene family, CDR3 amino acid sequence and J-gene segment. Clonality was calculated as 1 minus the normalized Shannon entropy (Pielou evenness) of TCRB abundances. To estimate T cell density, the total number of templates was divided by the input cell count, which was inferred from how much DNA went in. Recon with default parameters was used to estimate total repertoire diversity and clonality. A clonotype counted as tumor-enriched if its abundance in tumor exceeded 0.1% and was at least 32-fold higher than its abundance in normal breast. TCRdb stores this immuneACCESS table with in-frame sequences only. Part of the clones is absent; in the studies checked, under half of the shortfall reflects unresolved V genes, and no reason is known for the rest. The V and J calls and clone size are taken from that table; D and trimming were inferred from the DNA. In all, the sample holds tens of thousands of clones, and around 80% of those were seen once. The ten largest clonotypes hold more than 3% of the sample.

This sample is drawn from a study of early stage breast cancer tumors (dated by TCRdb to about 2017). Background for the entire study: Of the approximately 16 invasive breast tumors, about 13 were found to be estrogen receptor-positive, progesterone receptor-positive and HER2-negative. Of the roughly twelve ER+/PR+/HER2- tumors, eight were classified as invasive ductal carcinomas and four as invasive lobular carcinomas. A read coverage of roughly 10-fold per sample was achieved on average. Across all samples, approximately 2,500,000 templates representing about 1,100,000 unique clonotypes were detected.

The CDR3 contains 14 residues, cysteine and phenylalanine counted. This entry keeps only the CDR3 DNA: 42 bases, framed from base 1. Trimming removed 1 base from V and 3 bases from J, leaving 10 bases between the germline ends. The germline V gene (reference sequence) sets CDR1 to SGHKS and CDR2 to YYEKEE. Results and caveats for the whole study, not just this receptor: Chain pairing and functional markers such as CD4, CD8 and FOXP3 were missed by bulk genomic DNA sequencing of unsorted cells. Repertoires from blood resembled normal breast more closely than tumor, and using blood as a reference for each tissue separated tumor from normal in 14 of 16 patients. The small cohort size prevented analysis by tumor subtype. Enriched TCRB sequences shared across patients were mostly commonly generated sequences, unlikely to play an important role in the tumor microenvironment. Roughly 2.6-fold higher T cell density and higher clonality were observed in tumors than in adjacent normal breast tissue.

The sample taken for sequencing was blood. The TCR originated in a person aged 55 to 75 with breast cancer. The V and J genes are TRBV5-5 and TRBJ1-1, and perhaps TRBD1 as D gene, on 5 matching bases. The nucleotides are TGTGCCAGCAGCTTGATGGGGGGAGACACTGAAGCTTTCTTT. Translated, this is CASSLMGGDTEAFF.